The clone carrying this T cell receptor (beta chain) was counted at least ten times. Its antigen is as yet unknown. This sample was taken from a study of early T cells in non-severe SARS-CoV-2 infection. Study details: The authors sequenced bulk RNA from unsorted whole blood, leaving chains unpaired.

The study's findings and limits: Using VDJdb, the matching emphasized anti-spike CD8 responses while missing private and CD4 specificities.

Researchers tagged individual cDNA molecules with unique molecular identifiers. TCRdb reanalysed the 5' RACE reads using MiXCR and keeps one entry per CDR3 protein. The sample carries approximately 62,000 distinct CDR3 sequences, around 13% recorded once. The specimen was whole blood. This sequence originates from an adult who was a healthcare worker with PCR-confirmed SARS-CoV-2 infection or an uninfected control (not recorded which).

Here the CDR3 reads CASSPPGALGNEQFF. In DNA, the CDR3 is TGTGCCAGCAGCCCCCCGGGGGCTTTAGGGAATGAGCAGTTCTTC. This rearrangement joins TRBV6-2 or TRBV6-3 to TRBJ2-1, with D possibly being TRBD1 or TRBD2 (6 bases each). The CDR3 spans 15 residues. The V gene's germline CDR1 is MNHEY and CDR2 SVGEGT. V was pared by 6 bases and J by 7 bases, with 19 bases between.